This T cell receptor (beta chain) derives from a study of T-cell memory formation after mild COVID-19 (dated by TCRdb to about 2021). With respect to the entire study: Most TCR sequence clusters were specific to one of the two donors. In a couple of donors, T-cell clones that expanded and contracted after mild COVID-19 were tracked by sequencing TCRalpha and TCRbeta repertoires over time. The cohort was made up of two young adult volunteers, one female and one male, who were previously healthy. General conclusions and limits of the study: Only a couple of mild cases were covered by the study, and larger cohorts that include severe cases with pre-infection samples were considered necessary. Contracting CD4+ clones were found mainly in CM and EM memory subsets, while CD8+ clones were enriched in EMRA. Some responding clones were found in pre-infection memory, which suggests that pre-existing cross-reactive memory T cells took part in the SARS-CoV-2 response. Clones that contracted from day 15 to 85 showed balanced CD4/CD8 phenotypes, whereas a second wave of clones that expanded from day 15 to 37 leaned towards CD4+. The second-wave clones that peaked on day 37 were not confirmed to be SARS-CoV-2 specific.

Ficoll-Paque density gradient centrifugation was used to isolate PBMCs. Remarks on this clonotype: Its target antigen remains unknown. No much larger clone is present one base from it, and per-base qualities are unavailable.

The CDR3 runs 13 residues from the cysteine to the phenylalanine. The read is trimmed to its CDR3 DNA, 39 bases read in frame from base 1. Reads for this sample came from an Illumina NovaSeq 6000. cDNA libraries for TCRalpha and TCRbeta were prepared by 5'RACE using constant-segment primers, with sample barcodes and unique molecular identifiers added. RNA was extracted from every sample with Trizol reagent. Amplification of the libraries took two PCR steps, and the second step added a second sample barcode plus Illumina TruSeq adapters. The libraries were sequenced on an Illumina NovaSeq using 2 x 150 bp paired-end reads. For the original study's pipeline: Demultiplexing of reads and collapsing into UMI-guided consensus sequences were performed with migec v1.2.7. Using mixcr v2.1.11, the UMI consensuses were aligned to TRA and TRB V and J templates and assembled into clonotypes. A clonotype was counted as expanded or contracted only when both edgeR and NoisET called the clonotype significant, with the noise models trained on biological replicates. For edgeR calls, a false discovery rate-adjusted p below 0.01 and a log2 fold-change threshold of 1 were applied. As an exploratory analysis of dynamics, max-normalized trajectories of the 1000 most abundant clonotypes were examined with PCA combined with hierarchical clustering. Separately sequenced CD4+ and CD8+ repertoires were used to assign a CD4 or CD8 phenotype to each responding clone. The public sequencing data were trimmed at Q25 with fastp and processed into clonotypes with MiXCR by TCRdb, which kept only in-frame beta chains. Rows matching on CDR3 protein sequence are summarized as one entry with the most common DNA and genes. TCRdb, not the authors, supplied the V and J calls. A total of about 500,000 distinct CDR3 sequences appear in this sample, just over 20% of them only once. 9.5% to 15% of the sample is taken by the ten largest.

The material sequenced was PBMCs or a T cell subset sorted from them (not recorded which). The receptor was derived from an adult woman who had mild COVID-19 (a few samples of this study predate the infection). The sample titles of this study are shuffled in the database, so cell type and time point are left out; the donor was told from shared clones. The rearranged segments are TRBV21-1 and TRBJ2-7; whether TRBD1, the table's D call, matches the DNA was not checked. TRBV21-1 is shown as a pseudogene. The encoded CDR3 is CANRVQGEYEQYF. The bases are TGTGCCAACAGAGTACAGGGAGAATACGAGCAGTACTTC.